The 13 T cell receptor beta chains listed next were all sequenced from one sample in a study of blood T cell repertoires in COVID-19 (dated by TCRdb to between 2020 and 2021). Receptor amplification or capture employed the immunoSEQ multiplex PCR assay. TCRdb holds this immuneACCESS table with in-frame rearrangements only. Some clones are missing; in checked studies, unresolved V genes explain under half, and the rest has no known cause. In all, the sample holds some 11,000 clones, and 73% of those were seen once. The top ten hold more than 30% of the sample. The sequenced material came from peripheral blood. The receptors originated from a human donor in a cohort sampled during active COVID-19.

The genes are TRBV4-1 and TRBJ2-3; D ambiguous. The CDR3 runs 15 residues. Germline V gives CDR1 MGHRA, CDR2 YSYEKL. V shed 4 bases and J shed 4 bases, with 15 bases lying between them. This chain's CDR3 is CASSPHAGTSDTQYF. CDR3 DNA sequence: TGCGCCAGCAGCCCGCACGCAGGTACCTCAGATACGCAGTATTTT.

The chain employs TRBV28 and TRBJ1-3; 10 bases match TRBD1. V gave up 5 bases and J gave up 1 base; unmatched junction bases: 5. Germline loops: CDR1 MDHEN, CDR2 SYDVKM. The CDR3 length is 16 residues. The CDR3 DNA sequence: TGTGCCAGCAGTACTCGACAGGGGGCTTCTGGAAACACCATATATTTT. It encodes CASSTRQGASGNTIYF.

The chain joins TRBV3-1 (or the pseudogene TRBV3-2) to TRBJ2-5; 10 bases match TRBD2. The CDR3 loop spans 15 amino acids. Germline CDR1 and CDR2: LGHDT and YNNKEL (reference sequence). V shed 5 bases, J shed 2 bases, and the junction held 5 bases outside the gene matches. CDR3 protein: CASSEAGGSQETQYF. The CDR3 DNA sequence: TGTGCCAGCAGCGAAGCGGGAGGGTCACAAGAGACCCAGTACTTC.

The chain is built from TRBV5-1 and TRBJ1-5; 9 nucleotides align to TRBD1. The CDR3 loop spans 15 amino acids. Trimming cost V 4 bases and J 5 bases; bases outside gene matches: 7. CDR1 and CDR2 from the germline V gene are SGHRS and YFSETQ. This chain's CDR3 is CASSPRTGVDQPQHF. The CDR3 region has the DNA TGCGCCAGCAGCCCTAGGACAGGGGTGGATCAGCCCCAGCATTTT.

V gene TRBV28 combines with J gene TRBJ1-4; 8 positions agree with TRBD1. The CDR3 loop spans 14 amino acids. Germline trimming cut 2 bases from V and 10 bases from J; bases unmatched to any gene: 6. Per the germline V gene, CDR1 is MDHEN and CDR2 is SYDVKM. In DNA form, the CDR3 reads TGTGCCAGCAGTTTAGCGGCAGGGGGCGCAAAACTGTTTTTT. It encodes CASSLAAGGAKLFF.

This rearrangement joins TRBV28 to TRBJ2-7; 9 positions agree with TRBD2. The V gene's germline CDR1 is MDHEN and CDR2 SYDVKM. This CDR3 is 15 amino acids long. V dropped 3 bases and J dropped 5; count of bases not matched to a gene: 8. This CDR3 is CASSFGGRAKNEQYF. The DNA for the CDR3 is TGTGCCAGCAGTTTTGGCGGGAGGGCGAAAAACGAGCAGTACTTC.

The chain carries TRBV28 and TRBJ2-7; D gene ambiguous. Germline V lookup: CDR1 MDHEN, CDR2 SYDVKM. The ends were cut back, 4 bases at V and 3 bases at J, with 7 bases in the middle. CDR3 size: 12 residues. CDR3 in amino acids: CASSSLSYEQYF. The DNA for the CDR3 is TGTGCCAGCAGTTCCCTGAGCTACGAGCAGTACTTC.

The genes are TRBV29-1 and TRBJ1-1, with D tentatively TRBD1 (5 bases). CDR3 length: 13 residues. Germline CDR1 SQVTM, CDR2 ANQGSEA. The V end lost 7 bases, the J end lost 0 bases, and 12 bases lay between the germline ends. The CDR3, as DNA: TGCAGCGCCCGAGCGGGACTGAACACTGAAGCTTTCTTT. Translated, it gives CSARAGLNTEAFF.

Only a few counts were recorded for this clone. V gene TRBV7-2 combines with J gene TRBJ2-1; TRBD2 might be the D (5 bases). The germline V gene encodes CDR1 SGHTA and CDR2 FQGNSA. The CDR3 loop spans 12 amino acids. The V and J ends lost 2 bases and 6 bases respectively, with 5 bases between them. CDR3 in amino acids: CASSLRGNEQFF. The CDR3 DNA sequence: TGTGCCAGCAGCTTACGGGGCAATGAGCAGTTCTTC.

The genes are TRBV6-6 and TRBJ1-1; the D gene is possibly TRBD1 (6 bases). CDR1 is MNHNY and CDR2 is SVGAGI in the germline V gene (reference sequence). V lost 2 bases and J 7 bases, leaving 11 bases between the germline ends. The CDR3 covers 13 residues. The CDR3 DNA follows: TGTGCCAGCAGTTACCAGGGGACGGGTGAAGCTTTCTTT. Translation: CASSYQGTGEAFF.

J is TRBJ2-3 and V is TRBV5-1, with D hard to call. Germline-derived CDR1 and CDR2 are SGHRS and YFSETQ. The CDR3 extends over 15 amino acids. The ends were cut back, 2 bases at V and 2 bases at J, with 12 bases in the middle. Here the CDR3 DNA reads TGCGCCAGCAGCTTAAGCGATCCCCTCACAGATACGCAGTATTTT. It yields the protein CASSLSDPLTDTQYF.

This sequence joins TRBV6-5 and TRBJ2-6; D is uncertain. CDR3 length equals 15 residues. Germline V gene lookup returns CDR1 MNHEY and CDR2 SVGAGI. Trimming took off 6 bases at V and 1 base at J, with 10 bases between the two ends. The chain's CDR3 is CASRLQRSGANVLTF. CDR3 nucleotides: TGTGCCAGCAGATTACAAAGATCTGGGGCCAACGTCCTGACTTTC.

This clone was recorded a few times. V is TRBV6-5 and J is TRBJ1-6, with TRBD1 identical over 9 bases. The junction had 9 bases not matched to a gene; V was cut back by 8 bases and J by 13 bases. From germline, CDR1 is MNHEY and CDR2 SVGAGI. CDR3 length: 13 amino acids. CDR3 in DNA: TGTGCCAGCTTGGGACAGGGAGGCTTGCCCCTCCACTTT. Translated: CASLGQGGLPLHF.